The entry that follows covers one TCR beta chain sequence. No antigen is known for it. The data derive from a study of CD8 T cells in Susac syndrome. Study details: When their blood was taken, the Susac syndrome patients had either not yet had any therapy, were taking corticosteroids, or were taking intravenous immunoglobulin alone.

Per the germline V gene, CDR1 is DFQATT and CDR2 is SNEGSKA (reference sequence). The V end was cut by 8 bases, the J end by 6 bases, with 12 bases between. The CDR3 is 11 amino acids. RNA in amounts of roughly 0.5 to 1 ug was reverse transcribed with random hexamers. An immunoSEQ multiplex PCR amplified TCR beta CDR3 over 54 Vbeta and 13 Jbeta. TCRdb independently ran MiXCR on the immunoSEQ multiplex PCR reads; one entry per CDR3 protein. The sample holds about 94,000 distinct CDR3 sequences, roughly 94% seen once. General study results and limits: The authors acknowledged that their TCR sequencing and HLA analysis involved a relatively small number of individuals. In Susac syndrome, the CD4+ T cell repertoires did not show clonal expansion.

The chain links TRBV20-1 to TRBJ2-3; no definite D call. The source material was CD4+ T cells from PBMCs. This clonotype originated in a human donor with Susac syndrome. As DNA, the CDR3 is TGCAGTTTCCGACGGGCGGATACGCAGTATTTT. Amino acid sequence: CSFRRADTQYF.